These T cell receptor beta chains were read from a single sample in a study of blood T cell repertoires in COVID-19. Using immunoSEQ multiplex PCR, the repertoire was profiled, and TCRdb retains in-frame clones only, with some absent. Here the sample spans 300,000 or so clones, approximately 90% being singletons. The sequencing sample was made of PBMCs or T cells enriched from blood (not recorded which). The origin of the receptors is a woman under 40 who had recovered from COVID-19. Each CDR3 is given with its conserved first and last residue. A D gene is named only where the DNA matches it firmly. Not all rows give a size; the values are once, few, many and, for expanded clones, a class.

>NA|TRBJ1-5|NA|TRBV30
CAWMAGPGVNQPQHF
TGTGCCTGGATGGCGGGACCCGGGGTCAATCAGCCCCAGCATTTT
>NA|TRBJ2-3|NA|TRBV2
CASREESGSTDTQYF
TGTGCCAGCAGGGAAGAAAGCGGGTCCACAGATACGCAGTATTTT
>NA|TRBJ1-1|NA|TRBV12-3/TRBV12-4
CASSQQGYTEAFF
TGTGCCAGCAGTCAACAGGGATACACTGAAGCTTTCTTT
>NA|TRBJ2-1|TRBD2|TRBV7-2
CASRGTSGYNEQFF
TGTGCCAGCAGGGGGACTAGCGGGTACAATGAGCAGTTCTTC
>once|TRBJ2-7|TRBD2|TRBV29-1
CSVGGSSYEQYF
TGCAGCGTTGGCGGGAGCTCCTACGAGCAGTACTTC
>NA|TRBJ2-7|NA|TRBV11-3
CASSLGGTYEQYF
TGTGCCAGCAGCTTGGGGGGAACCTACGAGCAGTACTTC
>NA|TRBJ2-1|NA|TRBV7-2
CASSRPAGAANYNEQFF
TGTGCCAGCAGCCGCCCCGCGGGGGCAGCAAACTACAATGAGCAGTTCTTC
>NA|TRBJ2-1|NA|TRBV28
CASSLVTPLVEQFF
TGTGCCAGCAGTTTAGTCACTCCCCTCGTGGAGCAGTTCTTC
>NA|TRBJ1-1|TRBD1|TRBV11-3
CASSAYRGLAFF
TGTGCCAGCAGCGCCTACAGGGGGCTGGCTTTCTTT
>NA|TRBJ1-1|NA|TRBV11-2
CASSLEVAVNTEAFF
TGTGCCAGCAGCTTAGAGGTGGCAGTCAACACTGAAGCTTTCTTT
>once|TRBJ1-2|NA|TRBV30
CAWSVLDLRGNGYTF
TGTGCCTGGAGTGTACTCGACCTTAGGGGGAATGGCTACACCTTC
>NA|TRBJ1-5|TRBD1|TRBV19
CASSTNQGAGRNQPQHF
TGTGCCAGTAGTACGAATCAGGGGGCTGGTCGGAATCAGCCCCAGCATTTT
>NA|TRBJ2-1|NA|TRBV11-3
CASSLGVFGDNEQFF
TGTGCCAGCAGCCTAGGGGTCTTCGGGGATAATGAGCAGTTCTTC
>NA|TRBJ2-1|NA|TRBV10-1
CASSESPGDIQNEQFF
TGCGCCAGCAGTGAGTCGCCGGGAGACATCCAAAATGAGCAGTTCTTC
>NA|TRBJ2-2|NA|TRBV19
CASSIKRTGDTGELFF
TGTGCCAGTAGTATAAAGCGGACGGGGGACACCGGGGAGCTGTTTTTT
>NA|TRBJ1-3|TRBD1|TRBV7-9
CASSLGTGFGNTIYF
TGTGCCAGCAGCTTAGGGACAGGGTTCGGAAACACCATATATTTT
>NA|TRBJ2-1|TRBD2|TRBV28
CASSLGLALNEQFF
TGTGCCAGCAGTTTAGGACTAGCCCTTAATGAGCAGTTCTTC
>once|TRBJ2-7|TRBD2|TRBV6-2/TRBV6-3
CASSYGVTSGRVYEQYF
TGTGCCAGCAGTTACGGGGTGACTAGCGGGAGAGTATACGAGCAGTACTTC
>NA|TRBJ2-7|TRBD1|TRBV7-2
CASSLGGQPYEQYF
TGTGCCAGCAGCTTAGGGGGACAGCCCTACGAGCAGTACTTC
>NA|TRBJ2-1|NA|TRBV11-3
CASSLDRGSYNEQFF
TGTGCCAGCAGCTTAGACAGGGGTTCCTACAATGAGCAGTTCTTC
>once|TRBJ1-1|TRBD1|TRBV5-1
CASSLPGQGGTEAFF
TGCGCCAGCAGCTTACCGGGACAGGGAGGCACTGAAGCTTTCTTT
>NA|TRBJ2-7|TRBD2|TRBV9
CASSVALAGSYEQYF
TGTGCCAGCAGCGTAGCACTAGCGGGCTCCTACGAGCAGTACTTC
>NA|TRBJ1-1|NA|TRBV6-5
CASSTAEGHLKAFF
TGTGCCAGCAGCACAGCGGAAGGCCACCTGAAAGCTTTCTTT
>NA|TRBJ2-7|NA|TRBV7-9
CASSLTASPPLHEQYF
TGTGCCAGCAGCTTAACTGCGTCCCCTCCCCTCCACGAGCAGTACTTC
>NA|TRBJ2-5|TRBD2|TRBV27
CATGLAVKETQYF
TGTGCCACCGGACTAGCGGTTAAAGAGACCCAGTACTTC
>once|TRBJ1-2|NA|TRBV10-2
CASRDYAGTNYGYTF
TGCGCCAGCAGGGATTATGCAGGGACTAACTATGGCTACACCTTC
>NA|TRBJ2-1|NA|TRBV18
CASSRKESEQFF
TGTGCCAGCTCACGAAAAGAGAGTGAGCAGTTCTTC
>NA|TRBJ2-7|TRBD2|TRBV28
CASSSEGLAVYEQYF
TGTGCCAGCAGTTCCGAGGGACTAGCGGTTTACGAGCAGTACTTC
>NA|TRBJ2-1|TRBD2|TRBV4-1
CASSQEVIAGGGNEQFF
TGCGCCAGCAGCCAAGAGGTTATAGCGGGAGGAGGTAATGAGCAGTTCTTC